The T cell receptor (beta chain) described here comes from a study of cytomegalovirus exposure and HLA in healthy donors. Study findings and constraints: Reports credit the classifier with highly specific, highly sensitive diagnosis of cytomegalovirus status.

13 Jbeta primers and 60 Vbeta primers were used for the PCR. The data were produced by immunoSEQ multiplex PCR, yet TCRdb's version contains in-frame clones alone and is incomplete. The table shows about 140,000 clones, with 78% occurring only once. In this sample, this clone turned up once. Its antigen is unidentified. The sequenced sample was PBMCs. The sequence came from a female donor in good health and CMV-seronegative.

The CDR3 loop is CASVLGLAGGVRTYEQYF. The CDR3 DNA sequence: TGTGCCAGCGTTCTGGGACTAGCGGGAGGTGTCCGGACCTACGAGCAGTACTTC. The J gene is TRBJ2-7, the V gene TRBV2; 15 nucleotides match TRBD2. Germline lookup yields CDR1 SNHLY and CDR2 FYNNEI. Trimming at V came to 8 bases and at J to 2 bases, leaving 13 bases not matched to a gene. This CDR3 is 18 amino acids long.